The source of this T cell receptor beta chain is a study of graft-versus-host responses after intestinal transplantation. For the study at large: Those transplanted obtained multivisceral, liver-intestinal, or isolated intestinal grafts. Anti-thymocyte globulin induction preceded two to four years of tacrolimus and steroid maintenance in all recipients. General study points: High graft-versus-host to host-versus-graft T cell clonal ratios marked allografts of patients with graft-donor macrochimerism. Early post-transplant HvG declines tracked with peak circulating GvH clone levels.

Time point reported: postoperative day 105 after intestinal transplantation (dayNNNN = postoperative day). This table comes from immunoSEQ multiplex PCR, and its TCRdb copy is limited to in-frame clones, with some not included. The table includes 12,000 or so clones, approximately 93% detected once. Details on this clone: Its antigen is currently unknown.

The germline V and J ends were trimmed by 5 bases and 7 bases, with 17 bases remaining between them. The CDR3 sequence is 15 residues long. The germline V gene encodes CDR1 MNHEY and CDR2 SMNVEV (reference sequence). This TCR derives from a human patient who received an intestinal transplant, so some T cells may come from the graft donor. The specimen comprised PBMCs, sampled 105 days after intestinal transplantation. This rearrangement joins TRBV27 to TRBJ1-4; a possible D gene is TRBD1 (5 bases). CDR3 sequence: CASSNSGGSREKLFF. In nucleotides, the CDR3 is TGTGCCAGCAGTAATTCCGGGGGTTCTCGTGAAAAACTGTTTTTT.